The entry that follows covers one T cell receptor beta chain sequence. This entry belongs to a study of blood T cell repertoires in COVID-19. Background on the study: Specimens from acute and convalescent COVID-19 originated in the United States, Italy and Spain. Sources were T cells, B-cell-depleted T cells, or PBMCs; the material itself was cDNA or gDNA.

V lost 1 base and J 4 bases, leaving 11 bases between the germline ends. The CDR3 totals 15 residues. Germline V gives CDR1 MGHRA, CDR2 YSYEKL. In the original workflow: Using reference gene primer amplification, nucleated cell counts were estimated. Profiling relied on immunoSEQ multiplex PCR, and the TCRdb table lists in-frame clones only, not all of them. The V and J calls and clone size were taken over from that table, and D and trimming were inferred from the DNA. The data hold approximately 56,000 clones, with around 86% observed a single time. This sequence was found in a man in his sixties or seventies with active COVID-19. This chain uses TRBV4-1 with TRBJ1-5; weak D call: TRBD1 (5 bases). The sequenced sample consisted of peripheral blood. The CDR3 protein is CASSQAREGNQPQHF. Written as DNA, the CDR3 is TGCGCCAGCAGCCAAGCCAGGGAGGGTAATCAGCCCCAGCATTTT.